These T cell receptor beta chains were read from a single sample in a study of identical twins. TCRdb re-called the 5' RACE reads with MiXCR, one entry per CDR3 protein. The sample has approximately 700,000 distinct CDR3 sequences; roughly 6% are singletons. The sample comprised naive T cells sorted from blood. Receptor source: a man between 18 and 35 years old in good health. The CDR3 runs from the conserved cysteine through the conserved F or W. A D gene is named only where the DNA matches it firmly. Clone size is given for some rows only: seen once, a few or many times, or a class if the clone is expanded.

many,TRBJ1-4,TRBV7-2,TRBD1,TGTGCCAGCAGCTTCGCCGGACAGGGGGCAGGTGAAAAACTGTTTTTT,CASSFAGQGAGEKLFF
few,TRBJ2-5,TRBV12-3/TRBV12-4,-,TGTGCCAGCAGGTCACAGGGCGGAGAGACCCAGTACTTC,CASRSQGGETQYF
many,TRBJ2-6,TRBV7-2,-,TGTGCCAGCAGCCCCCAAAGATCTGGGGCCAACGTCCTGACTTTC,CASSPQRSGANVLTF
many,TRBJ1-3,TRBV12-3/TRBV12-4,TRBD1,TGTGCCAGCGATACAGGGGGCGGTGGAAACACCATATATTTT,CASDTGGGGNTIYF
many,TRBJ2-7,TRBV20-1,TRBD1,TGCAGTGCTAGCACAGGGGCTTACGAGCAGTACTTC,CSASTGAYEQYF
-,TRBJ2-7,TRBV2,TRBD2,TGTGCCAGCAGTCCGGGACTAGTTTCCTACGAGCAGTACTTC,CASSPGLVSYEQYF
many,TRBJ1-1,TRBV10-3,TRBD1,TGTGCCATCAGTGCGGACAGGGGCACTGAAGCTTTCTTT,CAISADRGTEAFF
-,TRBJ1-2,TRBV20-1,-,TGCAGTGGACAGGCGGCGTTCCGTGACTATGGCTACACCTTC,CSGQAAFRDYGYTF
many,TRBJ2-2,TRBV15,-,TGTGCCACCGGGGGACAACCGAACACCGGGGAGCTGTTTTTT,CATGGQPNTGELFF
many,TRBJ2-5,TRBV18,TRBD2,TGTGCCAGCAGTCCCCCGGGGGGAGAGACCCAGTACTTC,CASSPPGGETQYF
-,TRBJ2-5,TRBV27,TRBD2,TGTGCCAGCAGTTTTAGCGGGAGGAAGGTCCAAGAGACCCAGTACTTC,CASSFSGRKVQETQYF
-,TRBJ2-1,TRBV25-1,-,TGTGCCAGCAGCGAGGTCGGTTCCTACAATGAGCAGTTCTTC,CASSEVGSYNEQFF
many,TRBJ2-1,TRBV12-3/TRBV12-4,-,TGTGCCAGCAGGGGGGTTGATGAGCAGTTCTTC,CASRGVDEQFF
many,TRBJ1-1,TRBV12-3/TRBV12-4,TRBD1,TGTGCCAGCAGTTTTGGGACAGGGGGCATCACTGAAGCTTTCTTT,CASSFGTGGITEAFF
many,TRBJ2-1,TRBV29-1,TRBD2,TGCAGCGCTGAGGGACTAGCTTTTTTCAATGAGCAGTTCTTC,CSAEGLAFFNEQFF
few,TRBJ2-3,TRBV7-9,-,TGTGCCAGCAGCTTAGATCGAGCGGTGGTGCCACCAGATACGCAGTATTTT,CASSLDRAVVPPDTQYF
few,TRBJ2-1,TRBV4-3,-,TGCGCCAGCAGCGGGACGGGCGGTACCTACAATGAGCAGTTCTTC,CASSGTGGTYNEQFF
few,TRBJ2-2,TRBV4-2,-,TGTGCCAGCAGCCAAGATCCTTGGGGGCCGCAGACCGGGGAGCTGTTTTTT,CASSQDPWGPQTGELFF
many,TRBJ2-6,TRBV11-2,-,TGTGCCAGCAGCTTAGGTACACACTCTGGGGCCAACGTCCTGACTTTC,CASSLGTHSGANVLTF
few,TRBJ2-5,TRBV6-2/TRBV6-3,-,TGTGCCAGCAGTTATCGGATTTTGGCAGGCCCGCTCCAAGAGACCCAGTACTTC,CASSYRILAGPLQETQYF